The TCR beta chain under discussion was sequenced for a study of persistence of HIV-infected CD4 T cells (dated by TCRdb to the early 2020s). Background for the entire study: Participants had been on suppressive ART for a median of 8 years. TCRbeta sequencing assessed the clonality of all cells in each sorted population, while proviral sequencing assessed the clonality of infected cells. Peripheral blood samples of up to about 200 mL were obtained at multiple time points, with the exception of two participants, for whom leukapheresis was performed at a single time point. CMV- and HIV-1 Gag-responding CD4+ T cells were isolated from ART-treated individuals so that antigen-driven clonal expansion of HIV-1-infected cells could be examined. Cross-participant TCR cluster analysis included under ten participants for CMV and six or seven participants for Gag. The paper's findings and limits, for the study overall: A correlation was observed between TCR oligoclonality and proviral oligoclonality within the same sorted populations. The study involved few individuals and tested only a limited range of antigens. Restriction of bulk TCR analyses to the rare CMV-responding cells that actually carried HIV-1 proviruses was not possible. Degenerate expanded CDR3beta sequences were enriched in antigen-responding cells, suggesting convergent selection of CD4+ responses to CMV and Gag. Significantly lower TCRbeta richness was observed in CMV- and Gag-responding cells than in anti-CD3/anti-CD28-responding cells, and higher oligoclonality was observed in CMV-responding cells than in CD3/CD28-stimulated and Gag-responding cells.

About this clone: No cognate antigen has been identified for it. No per-base quality is available; no much larger clone lies one base away.

The immunoSEQ hsTCRB assay version 4, run in survey mode, was used to sequence TCRbeta repertoires from genomic DNA. For TCRbeta sequencing, genomic DNA was diluted to roughly 9.2 ng/uL, with up to 1 ug used per sample. The source study handled its data this way. TCRbeta data analysis was done in ImmunoSeq Analyzer 3.0, and diversity was calculated on productive nucleotide rearrangements. The improved Chao index was used to estimate lower-bound TCR diversity, and the Gini coefficient was used to estimate clonality using the Immunarch R package. Different nucleotide rearrangements encoding the same CDR3beta amino acid sequence were treated as distinct clonotypes. Differential abundance analysis found TCRbeta sequences that were significantly enriched in antigen-responding cells compared with anti-CD3/anti-CD28-activated cells. GLIPH2 grouped TCRs by predicted peptide-MHC specificity, both within each participant and across combined participant data sets. As stored in TCRdb, this immuneACCESS dataset retains in-frame rearrangements with V and J assigned. A fraction of the clones does not appear; measured against another copy, unresolved V genes explain less than half of the discrepancy, and the remainder lacks a known reason. The DNA gave D and trimming, while V, J and clone size come from that table. This sample comprises just under 20,000 clones, about four fifths of them detected only once. The top ten clonotypes cover 6.8% of the sample.

In the paper's terms, the treatment or condition label means: suppressive antiretroviral therapy. Cells were stimulated with lysates of CMV-infected fibroblasts at around 10 ug/mL. Responding CD4+ T cells were sorted on the basis of upregulation of both CD40 ligand and CD69. Participants were HIV-1-infected adults who started suppressive ART during chronic infection. Participants had undetectable plasma HIV-1 RNA below 50 copies/mL for at least 4 years. To be included, participants needed a CD4+ T cell count above 400 cells/uL and a positive CMV serology. Before stimulation, PBMCs were isolated using density centrifugation and depleted of CD8+ T cells. Stimulation of CD8-depleted PBMCs was carried out for 15 to 20 hours with anti-CD28/CD49d costimulation, CD40-blocking antibody and enfuvirtide, to prevent new infections. Cell sorting was done on a Beckman Coulter MoFlo Legacy or XDP sorter, and dead cells were excluded with propidium iodide. Genomic DNA was extracted with the QIAamp DNA Mini Kit for samples above one million cells, otherwise with the Quick-DNA Microprep Kit.

CDR1 and CDR2 are drawn from the germline V gene: SGHVS, FQNEAQ. The CDR3, cysteine through phenylalanine, is 15 amino acids long. Kept here is only the CDR3 DNA, which spans 45 bases and is read in frame from base 1. V is trimmed back by 3 bases and J by 7 bases, and the junction contains 1 base that no gene match accounts for. The clonotype was recovered from an adult man with HIV who was CMV-seropositive. The receptor chain draws on TRBV7-8 and TRBJ2-1, with 15 middle bases fitting TRBD2. The material was CD4+ T cells sorted from PBMCs after roughly 18-hour stimulation, obtained from a patient who received antiretroviral therapy. Sample cell subset or site, as interpreted from the label and publication: CD40L+CD69+ CD4 T cells responding to CMV lysate. At the DNA level, the sequence is TGTGCCAGCAGCTTCGGGACTAGCGGGGGGAATGAGCAGTTCTTC. Its product reads: CASSFGTSGGNEQFF.